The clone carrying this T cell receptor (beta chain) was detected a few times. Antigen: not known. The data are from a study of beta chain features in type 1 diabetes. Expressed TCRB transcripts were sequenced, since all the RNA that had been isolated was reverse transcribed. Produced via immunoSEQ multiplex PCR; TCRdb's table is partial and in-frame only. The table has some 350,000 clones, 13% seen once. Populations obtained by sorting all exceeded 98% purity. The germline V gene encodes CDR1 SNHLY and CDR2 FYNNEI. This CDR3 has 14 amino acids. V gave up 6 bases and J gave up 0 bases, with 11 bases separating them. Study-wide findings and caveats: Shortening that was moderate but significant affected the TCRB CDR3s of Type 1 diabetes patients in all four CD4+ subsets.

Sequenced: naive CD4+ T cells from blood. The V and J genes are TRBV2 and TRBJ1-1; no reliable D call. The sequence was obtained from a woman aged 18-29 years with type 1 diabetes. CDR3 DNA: TGTGCCAGCAGCTCGAACTACCTGAACACTGAAGCTTTCTTT. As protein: CASSSNYLNTEAFF.